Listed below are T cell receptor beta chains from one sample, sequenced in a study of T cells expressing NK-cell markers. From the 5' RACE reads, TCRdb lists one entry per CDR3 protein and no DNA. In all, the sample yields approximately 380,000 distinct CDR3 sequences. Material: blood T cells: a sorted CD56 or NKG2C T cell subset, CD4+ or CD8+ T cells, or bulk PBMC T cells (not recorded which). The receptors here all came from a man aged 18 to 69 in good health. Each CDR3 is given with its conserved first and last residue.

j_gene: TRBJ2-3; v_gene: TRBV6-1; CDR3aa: CASSGLAGTDTQYF
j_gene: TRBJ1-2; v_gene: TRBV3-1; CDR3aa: CASSQEGRAGYGYTF
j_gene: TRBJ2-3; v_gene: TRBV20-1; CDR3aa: CSARGRGQGASTDTQYF
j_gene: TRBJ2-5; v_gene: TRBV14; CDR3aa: CASSQMWGETQYF
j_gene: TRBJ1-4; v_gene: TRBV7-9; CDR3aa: CASSQTGRTNEKLFF
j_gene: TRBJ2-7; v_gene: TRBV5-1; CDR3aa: CASSPGDLYLRYEQYF
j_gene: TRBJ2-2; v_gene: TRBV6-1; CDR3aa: CASKAPGQEAGELFF
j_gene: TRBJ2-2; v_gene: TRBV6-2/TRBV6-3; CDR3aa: CASSYPRGKPNTGELFF
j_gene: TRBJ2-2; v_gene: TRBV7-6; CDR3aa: CASSAWTANTGELFF
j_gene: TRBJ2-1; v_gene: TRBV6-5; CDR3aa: CASSYKYGHLHNEQFF
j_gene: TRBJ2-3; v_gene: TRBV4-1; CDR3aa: CASSQDRDSTGPDTQYF
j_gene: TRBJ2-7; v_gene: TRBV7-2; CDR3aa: CASSLQGSGVSYEQYF
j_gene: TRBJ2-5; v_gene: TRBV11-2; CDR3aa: CASSSWTGGIGETQYF
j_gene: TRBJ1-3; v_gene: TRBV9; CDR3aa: CASSTTFSGNTIYF
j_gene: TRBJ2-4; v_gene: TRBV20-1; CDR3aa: CSARDHGGATKNIQYF
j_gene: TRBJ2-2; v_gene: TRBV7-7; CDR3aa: CASSSGTADNTGELFF
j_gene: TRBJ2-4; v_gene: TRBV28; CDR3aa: CASSSAPQQIQYF
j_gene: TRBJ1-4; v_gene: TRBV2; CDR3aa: CASSKGVSNEKLFF
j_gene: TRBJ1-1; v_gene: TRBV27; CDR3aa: CASSLSPLGPPNTEAFF
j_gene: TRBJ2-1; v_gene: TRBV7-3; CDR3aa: CASSLTPGLAGGPNEQFF
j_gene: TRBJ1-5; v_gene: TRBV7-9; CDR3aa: CASAEFSNQPQHF
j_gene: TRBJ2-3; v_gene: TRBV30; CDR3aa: CAWSWAGGHDTQYF
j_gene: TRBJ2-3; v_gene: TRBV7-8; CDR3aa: CASSSFRGYTDTQYF
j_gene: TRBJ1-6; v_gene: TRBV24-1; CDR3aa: CATSETGISPLHF
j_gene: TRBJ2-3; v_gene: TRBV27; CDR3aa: CASYSRGVGTDTQYF
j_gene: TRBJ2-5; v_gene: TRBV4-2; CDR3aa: CASSQELGQGRKETQYF
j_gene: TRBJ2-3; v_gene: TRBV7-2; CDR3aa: CASGSRGRQLTDTQYF
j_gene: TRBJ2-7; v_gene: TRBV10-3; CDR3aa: CAISGQGAGRNEQYF
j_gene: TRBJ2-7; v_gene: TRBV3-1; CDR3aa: CASSQSRQDSYEQYF
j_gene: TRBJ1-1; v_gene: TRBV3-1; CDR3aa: CASSQSLYTEAFF
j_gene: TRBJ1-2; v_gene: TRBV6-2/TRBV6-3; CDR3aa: CASRRTGPGGYTF
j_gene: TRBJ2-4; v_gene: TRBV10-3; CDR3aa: CAISDRAGVGKNIQYF
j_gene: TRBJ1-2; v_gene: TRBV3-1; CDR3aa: CASSQDPGGDGYTF
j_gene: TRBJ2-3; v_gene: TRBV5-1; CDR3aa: CASSSNTGYYDADTQYF
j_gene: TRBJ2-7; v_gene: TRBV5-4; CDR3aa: CASSSGRDRLHEQYF
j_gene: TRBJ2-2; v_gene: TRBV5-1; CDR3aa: CASSSGLAGDFGTGELFF
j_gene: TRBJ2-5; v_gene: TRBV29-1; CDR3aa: CSVVPWTGRRETQYF
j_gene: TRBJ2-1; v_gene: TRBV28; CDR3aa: CASRAGLLQYNEQFF
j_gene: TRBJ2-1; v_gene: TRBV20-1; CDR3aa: CSAARGAAYNEQFF
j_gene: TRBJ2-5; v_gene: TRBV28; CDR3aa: CASRRKQETQYF